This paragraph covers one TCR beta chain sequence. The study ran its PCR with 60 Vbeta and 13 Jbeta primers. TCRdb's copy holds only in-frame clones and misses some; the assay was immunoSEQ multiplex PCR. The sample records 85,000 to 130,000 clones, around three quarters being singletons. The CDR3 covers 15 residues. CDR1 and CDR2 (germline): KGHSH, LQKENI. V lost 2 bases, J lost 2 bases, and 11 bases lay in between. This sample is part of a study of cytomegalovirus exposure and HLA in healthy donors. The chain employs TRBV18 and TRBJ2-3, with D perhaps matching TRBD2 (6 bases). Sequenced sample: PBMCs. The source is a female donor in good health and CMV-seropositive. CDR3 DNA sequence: TGTGCCAGCTCACCAACCCTAGCGATCACAGATACGCAGTATTTT. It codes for CASSPTLAITDTQYF.